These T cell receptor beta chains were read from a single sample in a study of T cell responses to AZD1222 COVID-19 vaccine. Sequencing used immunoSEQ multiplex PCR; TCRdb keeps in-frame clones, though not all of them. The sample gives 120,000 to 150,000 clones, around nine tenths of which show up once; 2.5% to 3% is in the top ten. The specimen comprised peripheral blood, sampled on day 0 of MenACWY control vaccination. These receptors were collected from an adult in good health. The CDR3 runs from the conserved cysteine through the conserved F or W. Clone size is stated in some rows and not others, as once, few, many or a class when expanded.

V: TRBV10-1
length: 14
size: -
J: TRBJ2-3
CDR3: CASSEGRVPDTQYF

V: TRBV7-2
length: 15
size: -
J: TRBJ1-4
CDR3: CASSLAGDSAKKLFF

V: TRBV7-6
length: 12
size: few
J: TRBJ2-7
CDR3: CASSNPGGQQYF

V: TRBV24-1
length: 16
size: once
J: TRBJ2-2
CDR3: CATSDPRDRGSGELFF

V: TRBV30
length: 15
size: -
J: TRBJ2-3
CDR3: CAWSVRFGNTDTQYF

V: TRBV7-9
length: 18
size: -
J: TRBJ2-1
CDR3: CASSLTRDRGKSYNEQFF

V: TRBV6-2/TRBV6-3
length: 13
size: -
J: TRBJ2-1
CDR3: CASSYSSYNEQFF

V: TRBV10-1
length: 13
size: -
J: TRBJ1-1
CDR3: CASSRRSNTEAFF

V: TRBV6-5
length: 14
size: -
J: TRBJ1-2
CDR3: CASSKTGFSYGYTF

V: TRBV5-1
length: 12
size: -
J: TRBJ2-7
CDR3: CASSWGNYEQYF

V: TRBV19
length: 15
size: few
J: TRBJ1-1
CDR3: CASSLRGQGRTEAFF

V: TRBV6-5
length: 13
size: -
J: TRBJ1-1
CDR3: CASSTGQRTEAFF

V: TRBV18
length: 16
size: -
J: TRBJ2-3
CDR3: CASSLARRGFTDTQYF

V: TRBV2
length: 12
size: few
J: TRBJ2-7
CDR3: CASSPDFYEQYF

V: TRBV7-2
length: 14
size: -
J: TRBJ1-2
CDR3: CASSYTKDSYGYTF

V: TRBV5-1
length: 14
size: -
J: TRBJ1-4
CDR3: CASSHSRTDEKLFF

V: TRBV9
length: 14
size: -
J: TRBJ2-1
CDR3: CASSPRTSWDEQFF